This T cell receptor (beta chain) was captured by sequencing in a study of a mutant IDH1 vaccine in newly diagnosed glioma. Study information: Onset of vaccination occurred 4-6 weeks following radiotherapy alone, or with temozolomide cycles. Treated individuals were 62.5% male and roughly 40% female, averaging roughly 38 years of age.

Germline-derived CDR1 and CDR2 are SNHLY and FYNNEI. The CDR3 has 15 amino acids. Indicated time point: week 23, last vaccination. The vaccine gave 300 ug of a 20-mer mutant IDH1 peptide subcutaneously per dose. Comment on this clone: What it binds is unknown.

Some clones are missing from TCRdb's copy, which holds only in-frame ones; the method was immunoSEQ multiplex PCR. This table has roughly 70,000 clones, roughly 84% appearing once. Findings and limits, study-wide: Detectable vaccine-induced immune responses arose in around 93% of patients. Pseudoprogression seemingly bore no relation to changes in top peripheral T cell clonotypes.

This specimen was PBMCs, taken from a glioma patient whose treatment included an IDH1 peptide vaccine. The V and J genes are TRBV2 and TRBJ1-4; 7 bases agree with TRBD1. This receptor was identified in a man aged 18-30 years with glioma. In nucleotides, the CDR3 is TGTGCTACAGGGCGACAGGGCGCAACTAATGAAAAACTGTTTTTT. Translation: CATGRQGATNEKLFF.